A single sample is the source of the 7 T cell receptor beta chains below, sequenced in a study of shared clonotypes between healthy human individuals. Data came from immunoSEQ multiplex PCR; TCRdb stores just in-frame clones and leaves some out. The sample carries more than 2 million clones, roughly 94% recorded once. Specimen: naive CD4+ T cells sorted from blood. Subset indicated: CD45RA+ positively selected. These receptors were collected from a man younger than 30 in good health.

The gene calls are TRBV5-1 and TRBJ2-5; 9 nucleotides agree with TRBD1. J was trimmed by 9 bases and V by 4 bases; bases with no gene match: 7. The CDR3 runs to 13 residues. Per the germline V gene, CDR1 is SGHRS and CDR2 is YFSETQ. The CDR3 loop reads CASSVGQGWAQYF. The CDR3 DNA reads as TGCGCCAGCAGCGTCGGACAGGGGTGGGCCCAGTACTTC.

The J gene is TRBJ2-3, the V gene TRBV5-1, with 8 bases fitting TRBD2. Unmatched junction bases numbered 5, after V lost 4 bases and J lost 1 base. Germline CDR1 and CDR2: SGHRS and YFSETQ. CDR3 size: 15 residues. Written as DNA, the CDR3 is TGCGCCAGCAGCACCTTACTAGCGGGCACAGATACGCAGTATTTT. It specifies CASSTLLAGTDTQYF.

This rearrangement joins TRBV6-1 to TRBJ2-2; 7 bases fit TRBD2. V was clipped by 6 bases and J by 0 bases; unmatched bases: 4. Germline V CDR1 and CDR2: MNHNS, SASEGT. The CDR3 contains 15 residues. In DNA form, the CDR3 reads TGTGCCAGCAGATCTAGCGGTGCGAACACCGGGGAGCTGTTTTTT. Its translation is CASRSSGANTGELFF.

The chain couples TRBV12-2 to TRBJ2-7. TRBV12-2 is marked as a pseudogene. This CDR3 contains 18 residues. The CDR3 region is CASRLGRIVGQTTYEQYF. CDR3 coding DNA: TGTGCAAGTCGCTTAGGAAGAATCGTAGGGCAGACCACCTACGAGCAGTACTTC.

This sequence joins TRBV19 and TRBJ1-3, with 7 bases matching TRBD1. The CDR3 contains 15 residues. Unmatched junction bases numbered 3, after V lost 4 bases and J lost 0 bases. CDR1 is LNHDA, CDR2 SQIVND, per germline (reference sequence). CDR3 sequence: CASSRGTASGNTIYF. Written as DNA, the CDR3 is TGTGCCAGTAGTAGGGGGACAGCCTCTGGAAACACCATATATTTT.

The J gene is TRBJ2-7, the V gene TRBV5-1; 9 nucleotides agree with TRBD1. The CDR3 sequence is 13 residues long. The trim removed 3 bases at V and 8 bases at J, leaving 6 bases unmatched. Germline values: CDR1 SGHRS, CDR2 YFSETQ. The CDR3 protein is CASSSRDRAQQYF. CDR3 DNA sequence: TGCGCCAGCAGCTCCCGGGACAGGGCCCAGCAGTACTTC.

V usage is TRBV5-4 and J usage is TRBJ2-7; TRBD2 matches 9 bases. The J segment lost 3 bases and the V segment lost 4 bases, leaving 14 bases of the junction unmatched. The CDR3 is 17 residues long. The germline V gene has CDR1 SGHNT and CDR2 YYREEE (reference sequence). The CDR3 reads CASSISGGSTRDYEQYF. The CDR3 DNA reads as TGTGCCAGCAGCATCAGCGGGGGGTCCACAAGGGACTACGAGCAGTACTTC.